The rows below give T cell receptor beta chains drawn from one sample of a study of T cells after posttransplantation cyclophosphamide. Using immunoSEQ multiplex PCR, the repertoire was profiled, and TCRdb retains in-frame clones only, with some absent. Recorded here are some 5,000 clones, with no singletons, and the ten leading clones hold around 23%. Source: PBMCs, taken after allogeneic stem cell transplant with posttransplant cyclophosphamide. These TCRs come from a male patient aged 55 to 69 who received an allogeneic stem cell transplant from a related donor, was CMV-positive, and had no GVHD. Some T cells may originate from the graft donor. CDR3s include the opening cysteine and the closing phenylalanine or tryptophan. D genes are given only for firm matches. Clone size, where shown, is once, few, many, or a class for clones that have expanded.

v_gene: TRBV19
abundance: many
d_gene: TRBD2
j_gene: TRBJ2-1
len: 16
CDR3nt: TGTGCCAGTACCAACCGGGGAGGGCCCTCCTACAATGAGCAGTTCTTC
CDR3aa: CASTNRGGPSYNEQFF

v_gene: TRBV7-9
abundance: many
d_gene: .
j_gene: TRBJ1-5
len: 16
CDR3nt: TGTGCCAGCAGCTTAGGGGTAGGGGATAGCAATCAGCCCCAGCATTTT
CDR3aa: CASSLGVGDSNQPQHF

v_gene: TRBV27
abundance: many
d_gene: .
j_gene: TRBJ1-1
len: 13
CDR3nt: TGTGCCAGCAGGCCAGGCGTGAACACTGAAGCTTTCTTT
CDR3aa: CASRPGVNTEAFF

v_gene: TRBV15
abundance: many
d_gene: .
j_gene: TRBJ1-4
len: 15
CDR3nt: TGTGCCACCAGCAGCCTCAGGCTCTATAATGAAAAACTGTTTTTT
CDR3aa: CATSSLRLYNEKLFF

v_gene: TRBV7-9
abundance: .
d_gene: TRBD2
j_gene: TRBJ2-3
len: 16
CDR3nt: TGTGCCAGCAGCCCTCCGGGACTAGTGACCGCAGATACGCAGTATTTT
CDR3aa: CASSPPGLVTADTQYF

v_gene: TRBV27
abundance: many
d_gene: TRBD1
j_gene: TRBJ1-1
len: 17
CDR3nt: TGTGCCAGCAGTTCCCCGGGACAGGGAATTTTGAACACTGAAGCTTTCTTT
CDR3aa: CASSSPGQGILNTEAFF

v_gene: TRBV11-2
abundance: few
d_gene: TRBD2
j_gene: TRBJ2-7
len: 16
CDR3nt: TGTGCCAGCAGCTTCGGACTAGCGGGGGGAGGATACGAGCAGTACTTC
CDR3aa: CASSFGLAGGGYEQYF

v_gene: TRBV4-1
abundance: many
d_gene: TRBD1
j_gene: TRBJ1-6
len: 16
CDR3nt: TGCGCCAGCAGCCAAGATCCCAGGACAGGCTATTCACCCCTCCACTTT
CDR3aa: CASSQDPRTGYSPLHF

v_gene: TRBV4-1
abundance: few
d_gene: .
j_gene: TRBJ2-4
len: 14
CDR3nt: TGCGCCAGCAGCATCACAGGAGCCAAAAACATTCAGTACTTC
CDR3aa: CASSITGAKNIQYF

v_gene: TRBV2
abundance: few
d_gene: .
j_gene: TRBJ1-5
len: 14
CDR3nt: TGTGCCAGCAGCCCCCGGGACATAAACCAGCCCCAGCATTTT
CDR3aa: CASSPRDINQPQHF

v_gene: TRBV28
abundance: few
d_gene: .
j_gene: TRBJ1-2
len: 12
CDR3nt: TGTGCCAGCAGTTTCTCAGCGATGGGCTACACCTTC
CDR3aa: CASSFSAMGYTF

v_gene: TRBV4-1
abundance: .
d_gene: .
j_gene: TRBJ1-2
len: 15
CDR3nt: TGCGCCAGCAGCCAAGAAATCCCGGGGAACTATGGCTACACCTTC
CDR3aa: CASSQEIPGNYGYTF

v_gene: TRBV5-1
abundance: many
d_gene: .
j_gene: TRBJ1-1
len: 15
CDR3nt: TGCGCCAGCAGCTTGGCGATAGGGGCGAACACTGAAGCTTTCTTT
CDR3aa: CASSLAIGANTEAFF

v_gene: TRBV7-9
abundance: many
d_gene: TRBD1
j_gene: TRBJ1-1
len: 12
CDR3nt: TGTGCCAGCAGCTCAGGGGGGACTGAAGCTTTCTTT
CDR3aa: CASSSGGTEAFF

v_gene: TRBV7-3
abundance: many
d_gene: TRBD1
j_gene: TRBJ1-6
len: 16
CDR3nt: TGTGCCAGCAGCACCCGGACAGGGAAGAGCAATTCACCCCTCCACTTT
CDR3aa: CASSTRTGKSNSPLHF

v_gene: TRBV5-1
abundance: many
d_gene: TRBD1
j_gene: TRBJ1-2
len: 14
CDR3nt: TGCGCCAGCAGCCCCGGTGGACAGGGTGGTGGCTACACCTTC
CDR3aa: CASSPGGQGGGYTF

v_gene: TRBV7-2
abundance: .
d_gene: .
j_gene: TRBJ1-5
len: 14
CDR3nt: TGTGCCAGCAGCTTAGGCAGCGTAAATCAGCCCCAGCATTTT
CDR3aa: CASSLGSVNQPQHF

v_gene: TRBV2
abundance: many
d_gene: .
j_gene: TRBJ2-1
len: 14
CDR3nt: TGTGCCAGCAGTGACGGGGAGTCCTACAATGAGCAGTTCTTC
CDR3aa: CASSDGESYNEQFF

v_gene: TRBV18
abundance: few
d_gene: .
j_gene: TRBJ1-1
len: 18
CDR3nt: TGTGCCAGCTCACCAGGGCCGTGGGGAGCGACAGGTTACACTGAAGCTTTCTTT
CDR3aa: CASSPGPWGATGYTEAFF

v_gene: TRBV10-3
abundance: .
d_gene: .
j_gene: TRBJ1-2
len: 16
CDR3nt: TGTGCCATCAGTGACCCAAGGGACAAATCTAACTATGGCTACACCTTC
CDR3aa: CAISDPRDKSNYGYTF

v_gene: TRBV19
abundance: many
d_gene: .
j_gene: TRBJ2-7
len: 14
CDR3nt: TGTGCCAGTAGTATCAGTATTACCAGGGACGAGCAGTACTTC
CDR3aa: CASSISITRDEQYF

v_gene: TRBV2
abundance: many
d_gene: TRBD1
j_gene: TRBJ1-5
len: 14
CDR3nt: TGTGCCAGCATTCCCAGACAGGGGAATCAGCCCCAGCATTTT
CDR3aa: CASIPRQGNQPQHF

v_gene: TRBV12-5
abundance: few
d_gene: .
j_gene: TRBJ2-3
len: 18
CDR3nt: TGTGCTAGTGGTTTGTTTGCGCCGTCCCTGCGTTTGGAGAATACGCAGTATTTT
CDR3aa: CASGLFAPSLRLENTQYF

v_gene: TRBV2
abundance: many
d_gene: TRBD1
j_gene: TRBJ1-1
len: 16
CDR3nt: TGTGCCAGCAGACATTCACAGGGGAACGGCCCACCTGAAGCTTTCTTT
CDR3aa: CASRHSQGNGPPEAFF

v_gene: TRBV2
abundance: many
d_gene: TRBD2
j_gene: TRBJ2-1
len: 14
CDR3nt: TGTGCCATCCCGACTAGCGGCGTGGACAATGAGCAGTTCTTC
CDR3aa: CAIPTSGVDNEQFF

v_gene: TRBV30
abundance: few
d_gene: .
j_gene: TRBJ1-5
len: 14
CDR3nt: TGTGGCTGGAGTGCAGGGATAAGCAATCAGCCCCAGCATTTT
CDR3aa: CGWSAGISNQPQHF

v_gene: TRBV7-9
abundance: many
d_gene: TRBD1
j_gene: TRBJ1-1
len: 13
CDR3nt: TGTGCCAGCTACAGGGGACCCTACACTGAAGCTTTCTTT
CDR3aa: CASYRGPYTEAFF

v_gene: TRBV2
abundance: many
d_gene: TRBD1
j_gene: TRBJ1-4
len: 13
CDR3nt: TGTGCCAGCAGTACGACAGGGAGTGAAAAACTGTTTTTT
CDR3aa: CASSTTGSEKLFF

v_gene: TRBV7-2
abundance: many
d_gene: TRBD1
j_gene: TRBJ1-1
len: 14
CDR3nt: TGTGCCAGCAGCTTAGAGGGGGCAAACACTGAAGCTTTCTTT
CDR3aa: CASSLEGANTEAFF

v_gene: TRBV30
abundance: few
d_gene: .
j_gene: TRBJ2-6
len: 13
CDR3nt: TGTGCCTGGAGTGTATTTGATAGAAGCGTCCTGACTTTC
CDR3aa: CAWSVFDRSVLTF

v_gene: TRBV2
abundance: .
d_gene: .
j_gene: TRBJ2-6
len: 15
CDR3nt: TGTGCCAGCAGTGGTGCAGGGGTCGGGGCCAACGTCCTGACTTTC
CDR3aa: CASSGAGVGANVLTF

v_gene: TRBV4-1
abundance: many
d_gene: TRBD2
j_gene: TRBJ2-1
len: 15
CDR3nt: TGCGCCAGCAGTTCCGGGGGGAGCGTCTACAATGAGCAGTTCTTC
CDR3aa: CASSSGGSVYNEQFF

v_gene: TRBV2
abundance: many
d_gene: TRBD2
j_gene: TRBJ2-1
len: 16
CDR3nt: TGTGCCAGCAGTGAGGTTCGACTAGCGGTCTACAATGAGCAGTTCTTC
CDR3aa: CASSEVRLAVYNEQFF

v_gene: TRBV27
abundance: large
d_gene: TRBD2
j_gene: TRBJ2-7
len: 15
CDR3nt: TGTGCCAGCAGTTCGGGACTAGCATTGTCCTACGAGCAGTACTTC
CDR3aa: CASSSGLALSYEQYF